This TCR beta chain stems from a study of CD4+ T cells in melanoma. A remark on this clone: Its antigen is not identified. One end of the junction varies from germline; a read error may be responsible.

This CDR3 contains 13 residues. Germline V gene lookup returns CDR1 SSHAT and CDR2 FNYEAQ (reference sequence). Libraries were prepared by immunoSEQ multiplex PCR; TCRdb keeps only in-frame clonotypes and omits some of them. The table records 40,000 to 50,000 clones, roughly nine tenths of them present only once. Whole-study findings and limits: In melanoma, neoantigen-specific CD4+ T cells reportedly differed in differentiation state. A reported correlation linked neoantigen-specific CD4+ T cells to CD8+, macrophage and B cell function.

The sample was peripheral blood. This TCR came from a human donor with melanoma. The chain carries TRBV7-7 and TRBJ2-3; D call uncertain. CDR3 protein: CASSLSTLDTQYF. CDR3 DNA sequence: TGTGCTAGCAGCCTCTCGACACTAGATACGCAGTATTTT. The full variable domain, its missing parts supplied by reference TRBV7-7 and TRBJ2-3, is GAGVSQSPRYKVTKRGQDVTLRCDPISSHATLYWYQQALGQGPEFLTYFNYEAQPDKSGLPSDRFSAERPEGSISTLTIQRTEQRDSAMYRCASSLSTLDTQYFGPGTRLTVL.